This T cell receptor (beta chain) was observed in a study of Graves' ophthalmopathy and Graves' hyperthyroidism. CDR1 and CDR2 from the germline V gene are SGHTA and FQGNSA. The V end was cut by 1 base, the J end by 6 bases, with 6 bases between. The CDR3 consists of 12 residues. Findings of the study overall: The model predicted ophthalmopathy progression with 65% to 71% sensitivity and approximately 72% specificity. A roughly 80% specificity and around 90% sensitivity were achieved by a 13-signature model that separated ophthalmopathy from stable hyperthyroidism. A majority of expanded thyroid clonotypes exceeding 0.001 frequency were likewise present in blood.

RNA transcripts were the template, and TCR beta CDR3 regions were amplified from them. Following a first-round RT-PCR that used HTBI primers, a second-round multiplex PCR was carried out. Via MiXCR, TCRdb re-called the multiplex PCR reads, giving one row per CDR3 protein. This table holds about 600,000 distinct CDR3 sequences, approximately 37% found once. New diagnoses, under 2 months' duration, and ages 18 to 65 characterized the hyperthyroidism patients. This clonotype was seen repeatedly, ten times or more. Its cognate antigen is unknown. The specimen was peripheral blood or thyroid tissue (not recorded which). The source is an adult man with Graves' hyperthyroidism. The J gene is TRBJ1-1, the V gene TRBV7-2; D gene ambiguous. The CDR3 DNA sequence: TGTGCCAGCAGCTTAGTACGGGCTGAAGCTTTCTTT. Amino acids: CASSLVRAEAFF.